Below are 10 T cell receptor beta chains sequenced from a single sample in a study of T cell changes during pregnancy in multiple sclerosis. Sequenced by immunoSEQ multiplex PCR; TCRdb stores in-frame clones only, minus some. This sample has roughly 40,000 clones, with about nine tenths found just once. Specimen: CD4+ T cells from peripheral blood mononuclear cells, collected before pregnancy. The receptors come from a female donor with multiple sclerosis, enrolled in a pregnancy study.

This sequence joins TRBV13 and TRBJ2-3, with D perhaps TRBD2 (6 bases). V lost 5 bases and J 6 bases, leaving 18 bases between the germline ends. The CDR3 is made up of 15 amino acids. CDR1 and CDR2 (germline): PRHDT, FYEKMQ (reference sequence). CDR3 coding DNA: TGTGCCAGCAGCCCCGGTGTGACTAGTCCCGATACGCAGTATTTT. This sequence encodes CASSPGVTSPDTQYF.

This clone was picked up a small number of times. This chain links TRBV5-1 with TRBJ1-1; D gene ambiguous. The CDR3 is 13 residues long. Germline V gives CDR1 SGHRS, CDR2 YFSETQ. V was trimmed by 3 bases and J by 3 bases, leaving 9 bases between them. As DNA, the CDR3 is TGCGCCAGCAGCTCCAGAGGTGACACTGAAGCTTTCTTT. It translates to CASSSRGDTEAFF.

The V gene is TRBV5-1, the J gene TRBJ2-5, with 9 positions matching TRBD2. The CDR3 runs 15 residues. Germline V CDR1 and CDR2: SGHRS, YFSETQ. Trimming removed 10 bases from V and 2 bases from J; junction bases left unmatched: 12. CDR3 DNA sequence: TGCGCCTCAGCGGGTAGCGGGAGAGGGCAAGAGACCCAGTACTTC. Its protein product is CASAGSGRGQETQYF.

The V gene is TRBV5-6, the J gene TRBJ2-5, with a tentative D call TRBD1 (6 bases). Germline loops: CDR1 SGHDT, CDR2 YYEEEE. The CDR3 length is 14 residues. Trimming removed 4 bases from V and 1 base from J, with 11 bases in between. The CDR3: CASSQTGTQETQYF. The DNA for the CDR3 is TGTGCCAGCAGCCAAACAGGGACCCAAGAGACCCAGTACTTC.

This rearrangement joins TRBV5-1 to TRBJ2-7, with 7 bases fitting TRBD2. There are 15 residues in the CDR3. After removal of 5 bases from V and 3 bases from J, the junction contained 11 bases not matched to a gene. The V gene's germline CDR1 is SGHRS and CDR2 YFSETQ. CDR3 bases: TGCGCCAGCAGACCCCCAACTTGGGGGGGCTACGAGCAGTACTTC. This codes for CASRPPTWGGYEQYF.

V gene TRBV9 combines with J gene TRBJ2-2, with TRBD1 identical over 9 bases. CDR3 length: 15 residues. CDR1 SGDLS and CDR2 YYNGEE come from the germline V gene. V shed 4 bases, J shed 8 bases, and the junction held 9 bases outside the gene matches. The CDR3 loop is CASSQTGTGKGELFF. In DNA form, the CDR3 reads TGTGCCAGCAGCCAAACCGGGACAGGGAAAGGGGAGCTGTTTTTT. Drawing the rest from reference TRBV9 and TRBJ2-2, the complete variable domain is DSGVTQTPKHLITATGQRVTLRCSPRSGDLSVYWYQQSLDQGLQFLIQYYNGEERAKGNILERFSAQQFPDLHSELNLSSLELGDSALYFCASSQTGTGKGELFFGEGSRLTVL.

The chain links TRBV11-2 to TRBJ2-7; D not resolved. The V gene's germline CDR1 is SGHAT and CDR2 FQNNGV. The CDR3 totals 11 residues. With 5 bases removed from V and 4 bases from J, the gap between germline ends came to 6 bases. The CDR3 DNA follows: TGTGCCAGCAGCCGAGAATACGAGCAGTACTTC. Translated: CASSREYEQYF.

This chain uses TRBV5-1 with TRBJ1-3; D ambiguous. V was pared by 4 bases and J by 0 bases, with 8 bases between. Germline CDR1 reads SGHRS; CDR2 reads YFSETQ. This CDR3 spans 14 amino acids. The CDR3 region has the DNA TGCGCCAGCAGCGGAGGGTTCTCTGGAAACACCATATATTTT. Its protein is CASSGGFSGNTIYF.

This chain links TRBV7-9 with TRBJ2-1; D might be TRBD1 (6 bases). The CDR3 is 17 amino acids. The ends were cut back, 3 bases at V and 6 bases at J, with 21 bases in the middle. CDR1 is SEHNR and CDR2 is FQNEAQ in the germline V gene (reference sequence). CDR3 sequence (DNA): TGTGCCAGCAGCTTGGGCCTGGCAGGGGCAAATGTCAATGAGCAGTTCTTC. This encodes CASSLGLAGANVNEQFF.

This chain joins TRBV13 and TRBJ2-5; a possible D gene is TRBD2 (6 bases). Germline assignment: CDR1 PRHDT and CDR2 FYEKMQ (reference sequence). CDR3 length: 13 amino acids. V lost 5 bases, J lost 5 bases, and 12 bases lay in between. CDR3 region: CASSESGAETQYF. CDR3 bases: TGTGCCAGCAGCGAGTCGGGAGCGGAGACCCAGTACTTC.